Each of the 18 T cell receptor beta chains below was sequenced from the same sample in a study of T cells after yellow fever vaccination. TCRdb reanalysed the 5' RACE reads using MiXCR and keeps one entry per CDR3 protein. The sample consists of a few hundred thousand distinct CDR3 sequences, about 4% of them appearing once. The sequencing used PBMCs, collected 5 days after the yellow fever booster vaccination. These receptors all stem from a man aged 18 to 29 who received the YFV17D yellow fever vaccine.

As DNA, the CDR3 is TGTGCCAGCAGCTTAGATGAGGGGGCGAAGCAAGAGACCCAGTACTTC. Its protein is CASSLDEGAKQETQYF. The V gene is TRBV7-9, the J gene TRBJ2-5; 7 nucleotides line up with TRBD1. In germline, CDR1 is SEHNR, CDR2 FQNEAQ (reference sequence). The ends lost 1 base at V and 2 bases at J; junction bases unmatched: 7. The CDR3 has 16 amino acids.

This clonotype was observed many times. This chain joins TRBV7-2 and TRBJ1-1, with D uncertain. V shed 1 base and J shed 1 base, with 7 bases lying between them. Germline lookup yields CDR1 SGHTA and CDR2 FQGNSA. This CDR3 is 14 amino acids long. The DNA for the CDR3 is TGTGCCAGCAGCTTAGGTCCGGAGAACACTGAAGCTTTCTTT. It translates to CASSLGPENTEAFF.

The genes are TRBV12-3 or TRBV12-4 and TRBJ2-3; 7 positions match TRBD2. The junction had 23 bases not matched to a gene; V was cut back by 5 bases and J by 0 bases. The CDR3 runs 21 residues. The CDR3 region is CASSPSVRLTHPSGSTDTQYF. CDR3 DNA sequence: TGTGCCAGCAGTCCCTCAGTCCGACTGACCCACCCTAGCGGTAGCACAGATACGCAGTATTTT.

The sample holds many counts of this clonotype. The chain has TRBV12-3 or TRBV12-4 and TRBJ2-3; D unresolved. The CDR3 sequence is 16 residues long. Trimming left V 1 base short and J 0 bases short, with 11 bases between. DNA of the CDR3: TGTGCCAGCAGTTTAGTAGTTCGGCTAAGCACAGATACGCAGTATTTT. Encoded protein: CASSLVVRLSTDTQYF.

The rearrangement links TRBV12-3 or TRBV12-4 to TRBJ1-5, with TRBD1 identical over 8 bases. Germline trimming cut 1 base from V and 1 base from J; bases unmatched to any gene: 3. This CDR3 comprises 16 residues. The CDR3 loop reads CASSLEDRVSNQPQHF. The DNA for the CDR3 is TGTGCCAGCAGTTTAGAGGACAGGGTAAGCAATCAGCCCCAGCATTTT.

The genes are TRBV18 and TRBJ2-1, with TRBD2 matching 10 bases. From germline, CDR1 is KGHSH and CDR2 LQKENI. Germline trimming cut 6 bases from V and 0 bases from J; bases unmatched to any gene: 8. This CDR3 has 17 residues. The CDR3 nucleotides read TGTGCCAGCTCCCGCGATCCTAGCGGGGGCTCCTACAATGAGCAGTTCTTC. Amino acids: CASSRDPSGGSYNEQFF.

V is TRBV5-1 and J is TRBJ1-1; D unresolved. Between the trimmed V and J ends, which lost 6 bases and 5 bases, there was a span of 8 bases. The CDR3 contains 11 residues. The germline V gene has CDR1 SGHRS and CDR2 YFSETQ. The CDR3 DNA sequence: TGCGCCAGCAAGTTTGGGACTGAAGCTTTCTTT. Translated, it gives CASKFGTEAFF.

The genes are TRBV28 and TRBJ1-1; no definite D call. The CDR3 is 13 residues long. Between the trimmed V and J ends, which lost 3 bases and 1 base, there was a span of 6 bases. Per germline, CDR1 MDHEN and CDR2 SYDVKM. For the CDR3, the DNA is TGTGCCAGCAGTTTTTTACAGAACACTGAAGCTTTCTTT. It specifies CASSFLQNTEAFF.

This clonotype was found a few times. This chain links TRBV19 with TRBJ2-3, with TRBD2 matching over 7 bases. The trim removed 5 bases at V and 3 bases at J, leaving 8 bases unmatched. The CDR3 loop spans 15 amino acids. In germline, CDR1 is LNHDA, CDR2 SQIVND (reference sequence). CDR3 region: CASSSPREHTDTQYF. DNA for the CDR3: TGTGCCAGTAGTTCCCCGCGGGAGCATACAGATACGCAGTATTTT.

This clonotype was recorded at least ten times. V gene TRBV12-3 or TRBV12-4 combines with J gene TRBJ1-5; D possibly corresponds to TRBD1 (6 bases). This CDR3 region has 16 residues. Trimming took off 4 bases at V and 7 bases at J, with 20 bases between the two ends. In DNA, the CDR3 is TGTGCCAGCAGTTCGACCGGGGGGGGCGCGGGGCAGCCCCAGCATTTT. Its protein product is CASSSTGGGAGQPQHF.

A remark on this clonotype: A single base separates this from a much larger clone, so it may be a read error. The rearrangement links TRBV24-1 to TRBJ2-1; TRBD2 matches 7 bases. V lost 5 bases and J lost 8; bases outside the gene matches: 8. This CDR3 is built from 14 residues. CDR1 KGHDR and CDR2 SFDVKD come from the germline V gene. The CDR3: CATSASGGPDEQFF. In DNA, the CDR3 is TGTGCCACCAGTGCCTCGGGGGGTCCAGATGAGCAGTTCTTC.

In its sample, this clonotype was seen many times. The chain links TRBV6-2 or TRBV6-3 to TRBJ1-6, with TRBD1 as a possible D gene (5 bases). CDR3 size: 12 residues. Germline lookup yields CDR1 MNHEY and CDR2 SVGEGT. Trimming stripped 6 bases from V and 14 bases from J, with 14 bases between. CDR3 sequence: CASSHARATLHF. CDR3 bases: TGTGCCAGCAGCCATGCCAGGGCTACCCTCCACTTT.

This clonotype was seen at least ten times. The rearrangement links TRBV4-2 to TRBJ1-2; no clear D gene. CDR1 and CDR2 (germline): LGHNA, YNFKEQ. The CDR3 runs 12 residues. V was cut by 1 base and J by 10 bases, with 10 bases left in between. CDR3 sequence (DNA): TGTGCCAGCAGCCAAGTTGAACAGTCCTACACCTTC. Amino acids: CASSQVEQSYTF.

The rearrangement joins TRBV3-1 to TRBJ2-3, with 11 bases lining up with TRBD2. The CDR3 length is 19 residues. Per germline, CDR1 LGHDT and CDR2 YNNKEL (reference sequence). V shed 4 bases and J 4 bases; nucleotides not matched to a gene: 16. CDR3 amino acids: CASSPRRLAGGLRADTQYF. CDR3 bases: TGTGCCAGCAGCCCTCGGCGTCTAGCGGGGGGATTGCGGGCAGATACGCAGTATTTT.

This clonotype was seen only a few times. The V and J genes are TRBV4-2 and TRBJ1-2; 8 nucleotides align to TRBD1. The junction had 11 bases not matched to a gene; V was cut back by 0 bases and J by 8 bases. The CDR3 sequence is 16 residues long. CDR1 and CDR2 (germline): LGHNA, YNFKEQ. The CDR3 protein is CASSQEQGGPIRGYTF. The CDR3 DNA reads TGTGCCAGCAGCCAAGAACAGGGGGGGCCGATACGGGGCTACACCTTC.

This clonotype was detected a few times. The chain is built from TRBV4-1 and TRBJ1-2; 7 positions match TRBD1. Looked up from germline, CDR1 is MGHRA and CDR2 is YSYEKL. The CDR3 totals 14 residues. Losses at the gene ends were 4 bases for V and 4 bases for J; bases not matched to a gene: 6. CDR3 protein: CASSPAGGSYGYTF. CDR3 sequence (DNA): TGCGCCAGCAGCCCCGCAGGGGGGAGCTATGGCTACACCTTC.

This clonotype has more than one count but fewer than ten. The chain carries TRBV7-2 and TRBJ2-3; tentative D call: TRBD2 (5 bases). The length of the CDR3 is 15 residues. Trimming took off 4 bases at V and 0 bases at J, with 11 bases between the two ends. Germline CDR1 reads SGHTA; CDR2 reads FQGNSA. The CDR3 reads CASSSKRPSTDTQYF. CDR3 DNA sequence: TGTGCCAGCAGCTCCAAGCGGCCAAGCACAGATACGCAGTATTTT.

This clonotype was picked up many times. The genes are TRBV7-3 and TRBJ1-2; a possible D gene is TRBD1 (6 bases). The germline V and J ends were trimmed by 5 bases and 3 bases, with 13 bases remaining between them. CDR3 size: 14 residues. Germline V CDR1 and CDR2: SGHTA, FQGTGA. CDR3 residues: CASSPTGWDYGYTF. CDR3 DNA: TGTGCCAGCAGCCCAACAGGGTGGGACTATGGCTACACCTTC. The full variable domain, with the rest looked up from reference TRBV7-3 and TRBJ1-2, is GAGVSQTPSNKVTEKGKYVELRCDPISGHTALYWYRQSLGQGPEFLIYFQGTGAADDSGLPNDRFFAVRPEGSVSTLKIQRTERGDSAVYLCASSPTGWDYGYTFGSGTRLTVV.